This TCR beta chain was documented in a study of Ad26.COV2.S vaccination and SARS-CoV-2 variants. Study summary: Enrolled in COV1001, the donor was in the Ad26.COV2.S trial arm, which received the vaccine.

TCRdb's copy holds only in-frame clones and misses some; the assay was immunoSEQ multiplex PCR. The sample comprises about 350,000 clones, less than 90% of which are singletons, and around 11% rests with the top ten. As for treatment: over 15 received Ad26.COV2.S at low or high dose, single or two shots; about 5 received placebo; per-sample allocation not given. Sampling took place 63 days after the first vaccine or placebo injection. SARS-CoV-2 spike from the Wuhan strain was encoded by the vaccine, an Ad26 vector. Germline V gene data show CDR1 as SGHRS and CDR2 as YFSETQ. The CDR3 runs 17 residues. The ends were cut back, 3 bases at V and 1 base at J, with 19 bases in the middle.

The material was peripheral blood, obtained in a trial of Ad26.COV2.S vaccine versus placebo. V gene TRBV5-1 combines with J gene TRBJ2-5; TRBD2 might be the D (5 bases). This clonotype was obtained from a person aged 18-65 years who received the Ad26.COV2.S COVID-19 vaccine or a placebo. CDR3 nucleotide sequence: TGCGCCAGCAGCTCGCAAAGAGGGCTCCCCGGCCAAGAGACCCAGTACTTC. Residues: CASSSQRGLPGQETQYF.